This TCR beta chain was recovered during a study of shared clonotypes between healthy human individuals (dated by TCRdb to about 2020). Notes on the research overall: Three men and a couple of women, aged 18 to 49 years, made up the cohort. Per donor, leukapheresis produced somewhere between about 0.94 and 8.9 billion PBMCs. Libraries were prepared and TCR repertoires were sequenced by different laboratories using diverse techniques, in order to increase sequencing depth and limit assay-specific biases. For each donor, CD4 naive and CD4 memory were each given three plates, CD8 naive was given two plates, and CD8 memory was given one plate. The study deeply sequenced blood TCR repertoires of 5 or 6 healthy adults to estimate repertoire size and the extent of clonotype sharing between individuals. On the study overall, not on this receptor specifically: Only blood was sampled, and tissue TCR repertoires likely differ from those in blood. Compared with non-shared clonotypes, clonotypes shared by all four sorted-subset donors had higher generation probabilities. Pairwise subsampling indicated that sequencing depth was expected to affect the degree of clonotype sharing among donors. Sharing across a handful of donors was observed for around 5% of naive CD4, 3.5% of naive CD8, about 2.5% of memory CD4, and around 0.44% of memory CD8 clonotypes. Naive subsets generally had larger estimated clonotype richness than memory subsets. Even with the large sequencing depth, rarefaction of the sorted-subset datasets indicated that sequencing was incomplete. The genetic and exposure-history diversity represented was limited by the small number of donors.

The CDR3 spans 17 residues, from the cysteine through the phenylalanine. Kept here is only the CDR3 DNA, which spans 51 bases and is read in frame from base 1. Per the germline V gene (reference sequence), LNHNV is the CDR1 and YYDKDF is the CDR2. V loses 7 bases of germline sequence and J loses 1 base, and the interval between the two ends is 20 bases. Notes on this clone: The antigen it recognizes is unknown. No per-base quality is available; no much larger clone lies one base away.

TCR CDR3 regions were amplified from genomic DNA by multiplex PCR using the deep immunoSEQ assay. Genomic DNA extracted from each cell subset was distributed evenly over all wells of several immunoSEQ 96-well plates, and each plate served as one replicate. For sorted subsets, about 200 ng genomic DNA, equal to about 30,000 T cell genomes, was loaded into each replicate PCR. Purified libraries were measured with a Qubit 3.0 fluorometer, size-checked on a Bioanalyzer 2100, and measured again with the KAPA Library Quantification kit. Every immunoSEQ 96-well plate was sequenced on a separate single-read 150-cycle Illumina NextSeq 550 flow cell. From the authors' description of their analysis: Because the immunoSEQ output held only junctional sequences and lacked quality scores, the filtering could not match the filtering applied to full-length reads. To assign V/J genes and CDR3, sequences were annotated using PyIR, a Python wrapper for IgBLAST v1.9, with IMGT germline references. Any read was removed if the V/J assignment was weak (E-value above 1e-6), the CDR3 was missing, or the read contained stop codons, out-of-frame junctions, or ambiguous translated residues. V3J clonotypes were defined by identical inferred V gene, J gene, and CDR3 amino acid sequence. The percentage overlap between two repertoires was calculated by dividing the number of shared unique clonotypes by the size of the smaller repertoire. Repertoire richness was assessed with RTK rarefaction, the Chao1 estimator, and Recon v2.1 estimates of unobserved clonotypes. Generation probabilities for all TCRbeta clonotypes obtained by the gDNA method from a handful of donors were computed using OLGA. This is the immuneACCESS table as TCRdb keeps it, with only in-frame sequences that have V and J called. A part of the clones is gone; compared with another copy, unresolved V genes explain less than half, and the rest is unexplained. From that table come the V and J calls and clone size; the DNA was used to work out D and trimming. A total of approximately 1,500,000 clones appear in this sample, roughly 96% of them only once. The ten most abundant clones make up 1% to 1.5% of the sample.

Donors were healthy HIV-negative adults with no recently reported acute infections or vaccinations. All donors were Caucasian adults living in Nashville, Tennessee, USA. CD4+ T cells were enriched by magnetic negative selection, after which naive cells were positively selected on CD45RA and the negative fraction was taken as the memory subset. Blood was obtained by leukapheresis, after which PBMCs were separated by Ficoll-Histopaque density gradient centrifugation and cryopreserved in liquid nitrogen vapor phase. Purity and quantity of every magnetically sorted T cell population were checked by analytical flow cytometry. Genomic DNA was isolated from each sorted fraction and quantified by UV absorbance on a Nanodrop 2000c.

Sequenced input: naive CD4+ T cells sorted from blood. This specimen's cell subset or site label, interpreted: CD45RA+ positively selected. This receptor was obtained from a man in his thirties or forties in good health. The receptor chain draws on TRBV15 and TRBJ2-1; no D segment can be confidently identified. The nucleotides are TGTGCCACCATCCCAGTGATAGGGCCTATTTCCTACAATGAGCAGTTCTTC. Its product reads: CATIPVIGPISYNEQFF. When the CDR3 is completed using the reference TRBV15 and TRBJ2-1 genes on either side, the full variable domain is DAMVIQNPRYQVTQFGKPVTLSCSQTLNHNVMYWYQQKSSQAPKLLFHYYDKDFNNEADTPDNFQSRRPNTSFCFLDIRSPGLGDTAMYLCATIPVIGPISYNEQFFGPGTRLTVL.